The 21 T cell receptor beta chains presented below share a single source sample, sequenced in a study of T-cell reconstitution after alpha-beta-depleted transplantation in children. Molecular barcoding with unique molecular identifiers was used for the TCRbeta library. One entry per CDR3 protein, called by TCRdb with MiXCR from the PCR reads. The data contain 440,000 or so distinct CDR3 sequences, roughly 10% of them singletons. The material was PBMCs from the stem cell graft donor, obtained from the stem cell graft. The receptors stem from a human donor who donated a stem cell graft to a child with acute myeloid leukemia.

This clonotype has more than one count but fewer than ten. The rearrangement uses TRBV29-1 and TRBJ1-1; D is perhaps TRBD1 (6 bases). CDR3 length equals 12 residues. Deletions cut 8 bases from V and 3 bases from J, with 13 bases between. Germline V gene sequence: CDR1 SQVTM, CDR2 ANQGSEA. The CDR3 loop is CSSRAGDTEAFF. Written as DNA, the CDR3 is TGCAGCAGCCGGGCAGGGGACACTGAAGCTTTCTTT.

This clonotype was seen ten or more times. This CDR3 reads CASSSTGGNQPQHF. As DNA, the CDR3 is TGTGCCAGCAGCTCTACAGGGGGGAATCAGCCCCAGCATTTT. The chain uses TRBV7-2 and TRBJ1-5, with 8 bases lining up with TRBD1. The trim removed 4 bases at V and 4 bases at J, leaving 3 bases unmatched. From germline, CDR1 is SGHTA and CDR2 FQGNSA. This CDR3 is built from 14 residues. Supplemented by reference TRBV7-2 and TRBJ1-5, the full variable domain reads GAGVSQSPSNKVTEKGKDVELRCDPISGHTALYWYRQSLGQGLEFLIYFQGNSAPDKSGLPSDRFSAERTGGSVSTLTIQRTQQEDSAVYLCASSSTGGNQPQHFGDGTRLSIL.

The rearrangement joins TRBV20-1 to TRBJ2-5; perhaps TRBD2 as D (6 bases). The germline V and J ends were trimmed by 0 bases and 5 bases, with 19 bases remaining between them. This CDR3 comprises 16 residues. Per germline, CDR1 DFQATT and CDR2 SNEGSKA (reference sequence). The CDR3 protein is CSARDAGRPGVETQYF. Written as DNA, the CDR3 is TGCAGTGCTAGAGATGCCGGACGTCCGGGGGTGGAGACCCAGTACTTC.

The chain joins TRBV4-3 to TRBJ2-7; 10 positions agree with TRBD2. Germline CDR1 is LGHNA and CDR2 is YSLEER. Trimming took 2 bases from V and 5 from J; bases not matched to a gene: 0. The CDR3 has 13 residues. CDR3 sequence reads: CASSQLAGDEQYF. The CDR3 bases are TGCGCCAGCAGCCAACTAGCGGGAGACGAGCAGTACTTC.

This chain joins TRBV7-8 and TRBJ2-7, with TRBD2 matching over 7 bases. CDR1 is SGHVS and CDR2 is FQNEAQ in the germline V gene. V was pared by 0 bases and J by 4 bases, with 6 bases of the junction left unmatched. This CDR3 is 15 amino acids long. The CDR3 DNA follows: TGTGCCAGCAGCTTAGCGCGGACTAGAGATTACGAGCAGTACTTC. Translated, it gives CASSLARTRDYEQYF.

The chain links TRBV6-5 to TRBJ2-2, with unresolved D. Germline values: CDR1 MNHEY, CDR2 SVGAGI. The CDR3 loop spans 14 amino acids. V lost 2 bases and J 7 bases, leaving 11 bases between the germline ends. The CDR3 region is CASSYNGWGGELFF. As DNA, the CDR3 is TGTGCCAGCAGTTACAACGGGTGGGGCGGGGAGCTGTTTTTT.

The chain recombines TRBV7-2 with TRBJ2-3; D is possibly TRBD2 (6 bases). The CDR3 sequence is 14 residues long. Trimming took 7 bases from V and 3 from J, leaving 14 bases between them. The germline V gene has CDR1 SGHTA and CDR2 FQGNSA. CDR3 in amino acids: CASNSLGLTDTQYF. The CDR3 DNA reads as TGTGCCAGCAACAGCTTAGGACTAACAGATACGCAGTATTTT.

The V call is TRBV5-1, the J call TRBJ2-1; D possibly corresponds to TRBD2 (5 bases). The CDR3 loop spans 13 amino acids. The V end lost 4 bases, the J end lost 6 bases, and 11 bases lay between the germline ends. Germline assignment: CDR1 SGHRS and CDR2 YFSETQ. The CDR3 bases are TGCGCCAGCAGCATCGGACTGGCCAATGAGCAGTTCTTC. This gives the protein CASSIGLANEQFF.

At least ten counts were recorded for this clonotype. In DNA form, the CDR3 reads TGTGCCAGCAGCTACGACAGGGCCCACGAGCAGTACTTC. This gives the protein CASSYDRAHEQYF. The J gene is TRBJ2-7, the V gene TRBV7-9; 7 bases align to TRBD1. CDR3 length: 13 amino acids. V trimming: 4 bases; J trimming: 5 bases; junction bases outside the gene matches: 5. Germline assignment: CDR1 SEHNR and CDR2 FQNEAQ (reference sequence). Combining the CDR3 with reference TRBV7-9 and TRBJ2-7 gives the whole variable domain DTGVSQNPRHKITKRGQNVTFRCDPISEHNRLYWYRQTLGQGPEFLTYFQNEAQLEKSRLLSDRFSAERPKGSFSTLEIQRTEQGDSAMYLCASSYDRAHEQYFGPGTRLTVT.

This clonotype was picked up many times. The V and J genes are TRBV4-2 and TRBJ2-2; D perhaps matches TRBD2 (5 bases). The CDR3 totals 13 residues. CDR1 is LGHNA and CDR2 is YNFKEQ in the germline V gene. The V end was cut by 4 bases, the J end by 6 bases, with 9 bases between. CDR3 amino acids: CASSPGEAGELFF. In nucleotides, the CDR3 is TGTGCCAGCAGCCCCGGGGAAGCCGGGGAGCTGTTTTTT.

The CDR3 is CASSYKGLRNSPLHF. DNA of the CDR3: TGTGCCAGCAGTTACAAGGGACTTAGGAATTCACCCCTCCACTTT. The chain uses TRBV6-5 and TRBJ1-6, with D possibly matching TRBD1 (5 bases). Germline-derived CDR1 and CDR2 are MNHEY and SVGAGI. The CDR3 runs to 15 residues. The germline V and J ends were trimmed by 2 bases and 7 bases, with 12 bases remaining between them.

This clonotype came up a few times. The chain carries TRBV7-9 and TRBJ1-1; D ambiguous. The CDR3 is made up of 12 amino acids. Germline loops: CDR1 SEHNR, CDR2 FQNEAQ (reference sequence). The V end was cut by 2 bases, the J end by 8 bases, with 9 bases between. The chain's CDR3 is CASSLYDGEAFF. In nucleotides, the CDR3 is TGTGCCAGCAGCTTATACGACGGCGAAGCTTTCTTT.

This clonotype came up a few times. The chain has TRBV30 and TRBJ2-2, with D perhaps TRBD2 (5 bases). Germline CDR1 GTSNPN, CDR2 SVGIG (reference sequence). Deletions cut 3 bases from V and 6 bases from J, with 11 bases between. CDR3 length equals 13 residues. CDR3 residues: CAWRRTGAGELFF. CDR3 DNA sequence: TGTGCCTGGAGGAGGACCGGGGCCGGGGAGCTGTTTTTT.

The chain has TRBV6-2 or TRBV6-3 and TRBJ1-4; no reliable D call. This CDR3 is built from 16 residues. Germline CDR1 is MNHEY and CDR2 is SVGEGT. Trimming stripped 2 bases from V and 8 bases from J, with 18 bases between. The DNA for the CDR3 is TGTGCCAGCAGTTACGGGCTCGACTCGGGATGGGAAAAACTGTTTTTT. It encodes CASSYGLDSGWEKLFF.

CDR3 protein: CASSLVQSANTGELFF. The CDR3 DNA is TGCGCCAGCAGCTTGGTGCAGTCCGCGAACACCGGGGAGCTGTTTTTT. The V gene is TRBV5-1, the J gene TRBJ2-2; D call uncertain. V lost 0 bases and J 0 bases, leaving 9 bases between the germline ends. Per germline, CDR1 SGHRS and CDR2 YFSETQ. The CDR3 runs to 16 residues.

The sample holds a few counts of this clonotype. CDR3 loop: CASRAGTGTDTQYF. The CDR3 DNA sequence: TGTGCCAGCAGGGCCGGGACAGGCACAGATACGCAGTATTTT. The V gene is TRBV2, the J gene TRBJ2-3; TRBD1 matches 7 bases. V was clipped by 6 bases and J by 1 base; unmatched bases: 4. Germline V lookup: CDR1 SNHLY, CDR2 FYNNEI. This CDR3 is 14 amino acids long.

CDR3 coding DNA: TGTGCCAGCAGACGACAGGGGGATAATTCACCCCTCCACTTT. It yields the protein CASRRQGDNSPLHF. The gene calls are TRBV12-3 or TRBV12-4 and TRBJ1-6; 9 bases are shared with TRBD1. J lost 5 bases, V lost 6 bases, and 2 bases had no gene match. This CDR3 has 14 amino acids.

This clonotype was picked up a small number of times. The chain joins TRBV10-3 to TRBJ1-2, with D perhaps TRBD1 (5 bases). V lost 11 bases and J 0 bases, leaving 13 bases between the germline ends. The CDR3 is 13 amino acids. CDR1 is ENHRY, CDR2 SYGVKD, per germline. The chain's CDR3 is CAVSQGPNYGYTF. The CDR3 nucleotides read TGTGCCGTCTCTCAGGGTCCTAACTATGGCTACACCTTC.

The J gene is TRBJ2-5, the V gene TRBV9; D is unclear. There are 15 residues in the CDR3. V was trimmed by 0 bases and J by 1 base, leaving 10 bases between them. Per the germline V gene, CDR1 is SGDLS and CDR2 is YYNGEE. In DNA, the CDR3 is TGTGCCAGCAGCGTAGCTCAGCGATCCCAAGAGACCCAGTACTTC. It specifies CASSVAQRSQETQYF. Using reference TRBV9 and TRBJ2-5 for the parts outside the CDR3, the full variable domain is DSGVTQTPKHLITATGQRVTLRCSPRSGDLSVYWYQQSLDQGLQFLIQYYNGEERAKGNILERFSAQQFPDLHSELNLSSLELGDSALYFCASSVAQRSQETQYFGPGTRLLVL.

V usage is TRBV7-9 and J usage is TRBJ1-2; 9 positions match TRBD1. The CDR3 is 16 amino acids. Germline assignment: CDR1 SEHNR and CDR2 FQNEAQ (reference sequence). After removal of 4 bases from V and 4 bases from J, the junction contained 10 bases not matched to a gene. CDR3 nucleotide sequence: TGTGCCAGCAGCTCGTCTCCGGGACAGGGTGCCTATGGCTACACCTTC. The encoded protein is CASSSSPGQGAYGYTF.

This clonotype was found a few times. CDR3 nucleotide sequence: TGTGCCAGCAGCCGCCTGGTAATAGCGGGAGGACACAATGAGCAGTTCTTC. Residues: CASSRLVIAGGHNEQFF. The chain links TRBV11-2 to TRBJ2-1; 10 nucleotides agree with TRBD2. The J segment lost 5 bases and the V segment lost 5 bases, leaving 12 bases of the junction unmatched. The germline V gene encodes CDR1 SGHAT and CDR2 FQNNGV. This CDR3 is built from 17 residues.